Detailed here is one T cell receptor beta chain. Via MiXCR, TCRdb re-called the 5' RACE reads, giving one row per CDR3 protein. The sample has approximately 350,000 distinct CDR3 sequences; approximately 15% are singletons. This specimen belongs to a study of CD8 T cells in ankylosing spondylitis. The sample taken for sequencing was blood, either unsorted or a sorted T cell fraction (not recorded which). This TCR was recovered from a male donor with ankylosing spondylitis or in good health (not recorded which).

CDR3 residues: CASSSAFLGTGDNEQFF. CDR3 coding DNA: TGTGCCAGCAGCTCAGCCTTCTTGGGGACAGGGGACAATGAGCAGTTCTTC. The rearrangement uses TRBV7-2 and TRBJ2-1; 10 positions match TRBD1. The V segment lost 4 bases and the J segment 5 bases; nucleotides outside the gene matches: 11. The CDR3 covers 17 residues. CDR1 SGHTA and CDR2 FQGNSA come from the germline V gene.